This entry lists 17 T cell receptor beta chains sequenced from one sample in a study of CD8 T cells in Susac syndrome. Reverse transcription of about 0.45 to 1 ug RNA was performed with random hexamers. Each CDR3 protein gets one entry after TCRdb re-called the immunoSEQ multiplex PCR reads with MiXCR. The data show around 79,000 distinct CDR3 sequences, with about 95% seen just once and roughly 0.42% held by the top ten. The sequenced sample consisted of CD8+ T cells from PBMCs. These TCRs come from a human donor with multiple sclerosis.

CDR3 DNA sequence: TGTGCCAGGGGACAGGGGGCGTCCGGGGAGCTGTTTTTT. Its translation is CARGQGASGELFF. This chain connects TRBV2 to TRBJ2-2; 12 nucleotides align to TRBD1. The germline CDR1 and CDR2 sequences are SNHLY and FYNNEI. The CDR3 has 13 amino acids. The junction had 2 bases not matched to a gene; V was cut back by 9 bases and J by 6 bases.

This clonotype has only one observation. The rearrangement joins TRBV4-1 to TRBJ1-2, with D unclear. The V gene lost 3 bases and the J gene lost 4 bases, with 9 bases spanning the gap. The CDR3 spans 13 residues. Germline V CDR1 and CDR2: MGHRA, YSYEKL. CDR3 bases: TGCGCCAGCAGCCACGGGGTGGTCTATGGCTACACCTTC. Encoded protein: CASSHGVVYGYTF.

This clonotype was recorded once. The genes are TRBV6-2 or TRBV6-3 and TRBJ1-1; a weak D match, TRBD1 (5 bases). Germline V gives CDR1 MNHEY, CDR2 SVGEGT. V was pared by 0 bases and J by 0 bases, with 11 bases between. The CDR3 totals 16 residues. The CDR3 nucleotides read TGTGCCAGCAGTTACTCGGGGCAGCTCATGAACACTGAAGCTTTCTTT. It codes for CASSYSGQLMNTEAFF.

The chain links TRBV5-1 to TRBJ1-2; D gene ambiguous. The CDR3 runs 15 residues. The V and J ends lost 1 base and 0 bases respectively, with 10 bases between them. The germline gives CDR1 SGHRS, CDR2 YFSETQ. CDR3 DNA: TGCGCCAGCAGCTTGTTCCCAGAATCTAACTATGGCTACACCTTC. Residues: CASSLFPESNYGYTF.

The V gene is TRBV27, the J gene TRBJ2-7, with 11 bases identical to TRBD2. The CDR3 totals 16 residues. From germline, CDR1 is MNHEY and CDR2 SMNVEV (reference sequence). V lost 5 bases, J lost 4 bases, and 10 bases stayed unmatched. CDR3 region: CASSPLAGGYLYEQYF. In DNA, the CDR3 is TGTGCCAGCAGTCCGCTAGCGGGAGGTTACTTGTACGAGCAGTACTTC.

The J gene is TRBJ2-2, the V gene TRBV10-3; D gene ambiguous. The CDR3 extends over 16 amino acids. Germline loops: CDR1 ENHRY, CDR2 SYGVKD. Trimming shortened V by 0 bases and J by 0 bases, and 8 bases separated the two germline ends. DNA of the CDR3: TGTGCCATCAGTGAGTCGTGGACCCCGAACACCGGGGAGCTGTTTTTT. This encodes CAISESWTPNTGELFF.

The V call is TRBV9, the J call TRBJ2-3; 11 bases are shared with TRBD1. Trimming at V came to 4 bases and at J to 5 bases, leaving 6 bases not matched to a gene. Germline CDR1 SGDLS, CDR2 YYNGEE. The CDR3 covers 15 residues. Here the CDR3 reads CASSPWDRGGDTQYF. CDR3 sequence (DNA): TGTGCCAGCAGCCCCTGGGACAGGGGGGGAGATACGCAGTATTTT. Looking up the rest from reference TRBV9 and TRBJ2-3 gives the full variable domain: DSGVTQTPKHLITATGQRVTLRCSPRSGDLSVYWYQQSLDQGLQFLIQYYNGEERAKGNILERFSAQQFPDLHSELNLSSLELGDSALYFCASSPWDRGGDTQYFGPGTRLTVL.

The J gene is TRBJ2-4, the V gene TRBV7-9; TRBD2 agrees at 9 bases. V dropped 8 bases and J dropped 1; count of bases not matched to a gene: 6. CDR3 size: 15 residues. The germline V gene has CDR1 SEHNR and CDR2 FQNEAQ (reference sequence). The CDR3 protein is CASQSTSGAKNIQYF. The DNA for the CDR3 is TGTGCCAGCCAGTCAACTAGCGGGGCCAAAAACATTCAGTACTTC.

CDR3 in DNA: TGTGCCAGCAGTGAACGGGGTGACTACGAGCAGTACTTC. This gives the protein CASSERGDYEQYF. The chain links TRBV6-5 to TRBJ2-7; D is possibly TRBD2 (5 bases). V lost 5 bases to trimming and J lost 3 bases, with 11 bases between them. Germline V CDR1 and CDR2: MNHEY, SVGAGI. This CDR3 spans 13 amino acids.

V gene TRBV30 combines with J gene TRBJ2-7; tentative D call: TRBD1 (6 bases). Germline lookup yields CDR1 GTSNPN and CDR2 SVGIG (reference sequence). The CDR3 extends over 10 amino acids. CDR3 sequence (DNA): TGTCCCCAGGGAAGGGGGGAGCAGTACTTC. As protein: CPQGRGEQYF. The full variable domain, completed using reference TRBV30 and TRBJ2-7, is SQTIHQWPATLVQPVGSPLSLECTVEGTSNPNLYWYRQAAGRGLQLLFYSVGIGQISSEVPQNLSASRPQDRQFILSSKKLLLSDSGFYLCPQGRGEQYFGPGTRLTVT.

The gene calls are TRBV27 and TRBJ2-7; 10 positions match TRBD2. This CDR3 is 14 amino acids long. The V and J ends lost 5 bases and 6 bases, in that order; junction bases with no gene match: 7. Per germline, CDR1 MNHEY and CDR2 SMNVEV (reference sequence). The CDR3: CASSPGTSALEQYF. CDR3 DNA sequence: TGTGCCAGCAGTCCCGGGACTAGCGCTCTCGAGCAGTACTTC.

DNA for the CDR3: TGTGCCAGCAGCTTAAATAGAGGCGGGACACCTGCTGGCTACACCTTC. Residues: CASSLNRGGTPAGYTF. The chain combines TRBV5-4 with TRBJ1-2, with D possibly matching TRBD1 (6 bases). The germline gives CDR1 SGHNT, CDR2 YYREEE (reference sequence). The ends were cut back, 2 bases at V and 7 bases at J, with 21 bases in the middle. The CDR3 spans 16 residues.

The CDR3 DNA is TGTGCCAGCAGCCAAAGGGGAGAAAACATTCAGTACTTC. Translation: CASSQRGENIQYF. The chain is built from TRBV7-9 and TRBJ2-4, with D tentatively TRBD1 or TRBD2 (5 bases each). Germline V gives CDR1 SEHNR, CDR2 FQNEAQ (reference sequence). With 5 bases removed from V and 5 bases from J, the gap between germline ends came to 10 bases. CDR3 length: 13 residues.

This chain links TRBV6-1 with TRBJ2-3; 10 bases align to TRBD2. The germline gives CDR1 MNHNS, CDR2 SASEGT. V trimming: 8 bases; J trimming: 2 bases; junction bases outside the gene matches: 13. The CDR3 spans 17 residues. CDR3 sequence reads: CASFLALAGATTDTQYF. The CDR3 coding sequence is TGTGCCAGCTTCTTGGCTCTAGCGGGGGCTACCACAGATACGCAGTATTTT.

The rearrangement links TRBV27 to TRBJ2-7; D unresolved. The CDR3 has 14 amino acids. The V end lost 3 bases, the J end lost 4 bases, and 13 bases lay between the germline ends. Per the germline V gene, CDR1 is MNHEY and CDR2 is SMNVEV (reference sequence). This CDR3 reads CASSFSLNHYEQYF. In nucleotides, the CDR3 is TGTGCCAGCAGTTTTAGTCTAAATCATTACGAGCAGTACTTC.

V usage is TRBV4-3 and J usage is TRBJ1-5; no clear D gene. The CDR3 runs to 13 residues. Trimming shortened V by 0 bases and J by 5 bases, and 5 bases separated the two germline ends. Per the germline V gene, CDR1 is LGHNA and CDR2 is YSLEER. The CDR3 DNA sequence: TGCGCCAGCAGCCAAGATCTATATCAGCCCCAGCATTTT. Encoded protein: CASSQDLYQPQHF.

The chain joins TRBV30 to TRBJ2-3, with D unclear. This CDR3 region has 14 residues. V shed 0 bases and J shed 2 bases, with 9 bases lying between them. Germline V gene data show CDR1 as GTSNPN and CDR2 as SVGIG (reference sequence). The CDR3 DNA sequence: TGTGCCTGGAGTGTCGTCGGCTTCACAGATACGCAGTATTTT. Its protein is CAWSVVGFTDTQYF.